This is a list of T cell receptor beta chains from one sample in a study of shared clonotypes between healthy human individuals. Assay: immunoSEQ multiplex PCR; the TCRdb copy retains only in-frame clones and omits some. The table includes about 2 million clones, 85% to 95% detected once. The sample was naive CD4+ T cells sorted from blood. These receptors were collected from a man aged 18 to 30 in good health. Each CDR3 is given with its conserved first and last residue. The order of the fields is V gene, D gene, J gene, CDR3 DNA, CDR3 protein. A D gene is named only where the DNA matches it firmly.

TRBV5-1,NA,TRBJ2-3,TGCGCCAGCAGCTTGGCCGACAGTAGCACAGATACGCAGTATTTT,CASSLADSSTDTQYF
TRBV6-5,NA,TRBJ2-5,TGTGCCAGCAGCGGGGGACAGATTCTACAAGAGACCCAGTACTTC,CASSGGQILQETQYF
TRBV6-5,NA,TRBJ1-1,TGTGCCAGCAGTTATAGGCGATTGAACACTGAAGCTTTCTTT,CASSYRRLNTEAFF
TRBV10-3,NA,TRBJ2-2,TGTGCCATCAGTGAGTCAGCAGTTACGAACACCGGGGAGCTGTTTTTT,CAISESAVTNTGELFF
TRBV7-9,TRBD1,TRBJ2-5,TGTGCCAGCAGCTTAACGCAGGGGGCTAGAGAGACCCAGTACTTC,CASSLTQGARETQYF
TRBV9,TRBD2,TRBJ2-5,TGTGCCAGCAGCGTAGCTACAGGAGCGGGGCGACTTCAAGAGACCCAGTACTTC,CASSVATGAGRLQETQYF
TRBV10-3,NA,TRBJ1-5,TGTGCCATCAGTGAGTCGAGAGGGGATAGCAATCAGCCCCAGCATTTT,CAISESRGDSNQPQHF
TRBV28,NA,TRBJ2-5,TGTGCCAGCAGTCCATACCGGGAGTTCCAAGAGACCCAGTACTTC,CASSPYREFQETQYF
TRBV5-1,NA,TRBJ2-3,TGCGCCAGCAGCTCCTCCGGACTGTCCACAGGGGATACGCAGTATTTT,CASSSSGLSTGDTQYF
TRBV5-4,NA,TRBJ2-2,TGTGCCAGCAGCTTGAATCACGGGGAGCTGTTTTTT,CASSLNHGELFF
TRBV5-1,NA,TRBJ2-2,TGCGCCAGCAGCTTGCCAGGAGGGGACACCGGGGAGCTGTTTTTT,CASSLPGGDTGELFF
TRBV5-1,NA,TRBJ2-1,TGCGCCAGCAGCTTCTTTATTAGCGGTGGTAACAATGAGCAGTTCTTC,CASSFFISGGNNEQFF
TRBV6-5,TRBD1,TRBJ2-7,TGTGCCAGCAGCCCCAGGGGGCGAACCGAGCAGTACTTC,CASSPRGRTEQYF